These 18 T cell receptor beta chains were sequenced from one sample in a study of T cell responses to AZD1222 COVID-19 vaccine. Method: immunoSEQ multiplex PCR; TCRdb's copy keeps in-frame clones and lacks some. The data hold approximately 110,000 clones, with around 87% observed a single time. The starting material was peripheral blood, obtained on day 0 of AZD1222 vaccination. These receptors all stem from an adult in good health.

The rearrangement joins TRBV5-1 to TRBJ2-1; either TRBD1 or TRBD2 may supply D (7 bases each). V dropped 4 bases and J dropped 6 bases, with 23 bases sitting between them. CDR3 length: 17 amino acids. The germline V gene encodes CDR1 SGHRS and CDR2 YFSETQ. The CDR3 nucleotides read TGCGCCAGCAGCCTGCGACAGGGAGGGACCCATGGCAATGAGCAGTTCTTC. Its protein is CASSLRQGGTHGNEQFF.

This sequence joins TRBV10-3 and TRBJ1-1, with D unclear. The germline V and J ends were trimmed by 6 bases and 1 base, with 12 bases remaining between them. CDR3 length: 14 amino acids. CDR1 and CDR2 (germline): ENHRY, SYGVKD. This CDR3 reads CAIRNKNGNTEAFF. The DNA of the CDR3 is TGTGCCATCAGGAACAAGAACGGGAACACTGAAGCTTTCTTT.

The chain's CDR3 is CASSSLYEQYF. Here the CDR3 DNA reads TGTGCCAGCAGTTCTCTCTACGAGCAGTACTTC. The rearrangement joins TRBV6-5 to TRBJ2-7; D is undetermined. Trimming took 4 bases from V and 3 from J, leaving 4 bases between them. There are 11 residues in the CDR3. Germline CDR1 is MNHEY and CDR2 is SVGAGI.

The rearrangement uses TRBV21-1 and TRBJ2-7; whether TRBD2, the table's D call, matches the DNA was not checked. TRBV21-1 is a listed pseudogene. CDR3 length: 17 residues. This CDR3 is CASSLRREATFSYEQYF. Written as DNA, the CDR3 is TGTGCCAGCAGCCTCCGACGGGAGGCGACCTTTTCCTACGAGCAGTACTTC.

This clone has a handful of counts. The chain carries TRBV18 and TRBJ2-7, with unresolved D. Germline loops: CDR1 KGHSH, CDR2 LQKENI. V lost 3 bases, J lost 2 bases, and 11 bases lay in between. The CDR3 consists of 14 residues. This CDR3 reads CASSPDLGTYEQYF. The CDR3 bases are TGTGCCAGCTCACCCGATCTCGGAACCTACGAGCAGTACTTC.

A few counts support this clone. This chain uses TRBV6-5 with TRBJ2-1; D unclear. Trimming stripped 7 bases from V and 0 bases from J, with 7 bases between. Looked up from germline, CDR1 is MNHEY and CDR2 is SVGAGI. The CDR3 runs to 13 residues. The CDR3 loop reads CASTSYSYNEQFF. The CDR3 DNA reads as TGTGCCAGCACATCATACTCCTACAATGAGCAGTTCTTC.

Note on this clone: The same CDR3 arises from other DNA sequences in this sample as well. J is TRBJ2-5 and V is TRBV18; D is undetermined. V lost 6 bases, J lost 0 bases, and 5 bases lay in between. The CDR3 totals 12 residues. Looked up from germline, CDR1 is KGHSH and CDR2 is LQKENI. This CDR3 reads CASSPYQETQYF. The CDR3 DNA sequence: TGTGCCAGCTCCCCGTACCAAGAGACCCAGTACTTC.

This clone was counted a single time. The chain is built from TRBV18 and TRBJ1-6; 7 nucleotides agree with TRBD1. The J segment lost 7 bases and the V segment lost 6 bases, leaving 6 bases of the junction unmatched. The CDR3 length is 14 residues. CDR1 and CDR2 (germline): KGHSH, LQKENI. The CDR3 DNA is TGTGCCAGCTCGGGCAGGGGGGAAAATTCACCCCTCCACTTT. The encoded protein is CASSGRGENSPLHF.

V usage is TRBV19 and J usage is TRBJ1-6, with D unresolved. The length of the CDR3 is 13 residues. From germline, CDR1 is LNHDA and CDR2 SQIVND (reference sequence). The ends were cut back, 0 bases at V and 10 bases at J, with 7 bases in the middle. The CDR3 loop is CASSIDKVSPLHF. The CDR3 DNA reads TGTGCCAGTAGTATAGATAAGGTGTCACCCCTCCACTTT.

Remarks on this clone: In the same sample, other DNA sequences code for this CDR3. CDR3 sequence reads: CSVERNREAFF. CDR3 coding DNA: TGCAGCGTTGAAAGGAACAGGGAAGCTTTCTTT. The V and J genes are TRBV29-1 and TRBJ1-1, with D possibly TRBD1 on 5 matching bases. Germline V gives CDR1 SQVTM, CDR2 ANQGSEA. V shed 2 bases and J shed 8 bases, with 9 bases lying between them. There are 11 residues in the CDR3. Drawing the rest from reference TRBV29-1 and TRBJ1-1, the complete variable domain is SAVISQKPSRDICQRGTSLTIQCQVDSQVTMMFWYRQQPGQSLTLIATANQGSEATYESGFVIDKFPISRPNLTFSTLTVSNMSPEDSSIYLCSVERNREAFFGQGTRLTVV.

V usage is TRBV6-5 and J usage is TRBJ1-6; perhaps TRBD1 as D (5 bases). Per germline, CDR1 MNHEY and CDR2 SVGAGI. Deletions cut 8 bases from V and 8 bases from J, with 13 bases between. The CDR3 length is 13 residues. This CDR3 is CASGRGGDSPLHF. As DNA, the CDR3 is TGTGCCAGCGGCCGGGGCGGAGATTCACCCCTCCACTTT.

This rearrangement joins TRBV6-5 to TRBJ2-7; D not certain. The CDR3 contains 13 residues. V lost 6 bases and J lost 2, with 11 bases in between. Germline lookup yields CDR1 MNHEY and CDR2 SVGAGI. This CDR3 reads CASRPPAAYEQYF. The CDR3 coding sequence is TGTGCCAGCAGACCACCGGCGGCCTACGAGCAGTACTTC.

The chain has TRBV9 and TRBJ2-5, with TRBD1 identical over 7 bases. V lost 3 bases, J lost 1 base, and 3 bases stayed unmatched. The CDR3 consists of 14 residues. The germline V gene has CDR1 SGDLS and CDR2 YYNGEE. Here the CDR3 DNA reads TGTGCCAGCAGCGAGGGACAGATCCAAGAGACCCAGTACTTC. This gives the protein CASSEGQIQETQYF.

This chain connects TRBV7-6 to TRBJ2-3; D tentatively reads TRBD1 or TRBD2 (6 bases each). The CDR3 spans 15 residues. In germline, CDR1 is SGHVS, CDR2 FNYEAQ. Deletions cut 0 bases from V and 6 bases from J, with 13 bases between. CDR3 DNA: TGTGCCAGCAGCTTAGCTGTTATCGGGGGCGATACGCAGTATTTT. Its protein is CASSLAVIGGDTQYF. The variable domain in full, with the rest retrieved from reference TRBV7-6 and TRBJ2-3, is GAGVSQSPRYKVTKRGQDVALRCDPISGHVSLYWYRQALGQGPEFLTYFNYEAQQDKSGLPNDRFSAERPEGSISTLTIQRTEQRDSAMYRCASSLAVIGGDTQYFGPGTRLTVL.

The J gene is TRBJ1-2, the V gene TRBV27; D might be TRBD1 (5 bases). CDR1 is MNHEY, CDR2 SMNVEV, per germline (reference sequence). Between the trimmed V and J ends, which lost 3 bases and 5 bases, there was a span of 16 bases. The CDR3 length is 15 residues. The CDR3 sequence is CASSFHAGQGYGYTF. The DNA for the CDR3 is TGTGCCAGCAGTTTCCACGCGGGGCAAGGGTATGGCTACACCTTC.

This sequence joins TRBV29-1 and TRBJ1-2, with a weak D call TRBD1 (5 bases). V was cut by 0 bases and J by 0 bases, with 14 bases left in between. The CDR3 contains 16 residues. Germline CDR1 and CDR2: SQVTM and ANQGSEA. CDR3 in amino acids: CSVEEAQVSTNYGYTF. In DNA form, the CDR3 reads TGCAGCGTTGAAGAAGCACAGGTATCCACTAACTATGGCTACACCTTC. The complete variable domain, with remaining parts taken from reference TRBV29-1 and TRBJ1-2, reads SAVISQKPSRDICQRGTSLTIQCQVDSQVTMMFWYRQQPGQSLTLIATANQGSEATYESGFVIDKFPISRPNLTFSTLTVSNMSPEDSSIYLCSVEEAQVSTNYGYTFGSGTRLTVV.

The gene calls are TRBV5-1 and TRBJ2-3, with TRBD1 identical over 8 bases. CDR1 and CDR2 from the germline V gene are SGHRS and YFSETQ. V lost 1 base and J lost 5; bases outside the gene matches: 6. The length of the CDR3 is 15 residues. CDR3 bases: TGCGCCAGCAGCTTGAAGGACAGGGTAGTAGATACGCAGTATTTT. It specifies CASSLKDRVVDTQYF. The full variable domain, in which reference TRBV5-1 and TRBJ2-3 provide the parts outside the CDR3, is KAGVTQTPRYLIKTRGQQVTLSCSPISGHRSVSWYQQTPGQGLQFLFEYFSETQRNKGNFPGRFSGRQFSNSRSEMNVSTLELGDSALYLCASSLKDRVVDTQYFGPGTRLTVL.

This chain uses TRBV5-6 with TRBJ2-3, with 7 bases identical to TRBD1. CDR1 is SGHDT and CDR2 is YYEEEE in the germline V gene. V gave up 1 base and J gave up 4 bases; unmatched junction bases: 0. The CDR3 has 13 amino acids. The CDR3 spells CASSLRGPDTQYF. CDR3 coding DNA: TGTGCCAGCAGCTTGAGGGGGCCAGATACGCAGTATTTT.